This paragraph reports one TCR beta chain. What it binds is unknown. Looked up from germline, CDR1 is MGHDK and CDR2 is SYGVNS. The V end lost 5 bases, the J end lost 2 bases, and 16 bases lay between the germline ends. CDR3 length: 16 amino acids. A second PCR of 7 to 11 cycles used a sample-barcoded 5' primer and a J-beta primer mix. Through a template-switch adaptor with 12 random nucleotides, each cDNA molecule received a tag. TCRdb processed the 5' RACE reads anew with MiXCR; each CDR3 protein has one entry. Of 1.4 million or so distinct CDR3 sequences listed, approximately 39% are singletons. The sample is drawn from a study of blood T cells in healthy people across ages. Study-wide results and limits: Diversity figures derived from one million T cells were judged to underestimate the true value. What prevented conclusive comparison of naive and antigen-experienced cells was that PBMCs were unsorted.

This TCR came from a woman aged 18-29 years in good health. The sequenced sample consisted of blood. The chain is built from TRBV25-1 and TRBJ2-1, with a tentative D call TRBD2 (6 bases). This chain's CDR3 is CASSRAGGITYNEQFF. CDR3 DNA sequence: TGTGCCAGCAGTAGGGCCGGGGGTATTACCTACAATGAGCAGTTCTTC.